This T cell receptor beta chain was profiled in a study of low-dose radiotherapy and immunotherapy resistance in tumors. Study background: Patients took 300 mg oral aspirin daily for four cycles from cycle 1 day 1.

The time point is: after trial treatment. Treatment noted: LDRT plus nivolumab, ipilimumab, low-dose cyclophosphamide and aspirin (RACIN trial). In the RACIN dose-escalation trial, donors got nivolumab plus ipilimumab with aspirin, cyclophosphamide and radiotherapy. All eligible patients presented with advanced solid tumors that contained no tumor-infiltrating lymphocytes. This clonotype has ten or more counts. First-strand cDNA used TRAV- and TRBV-specific primers, covering alpha and beta chains. It was with a constant-region primer and a V-primer adapter that TCRs were amplified over around 18 PCR cycles. mRNA, once isolated, was amplified by in vitro transcription. TCRdb passed the reads through MiXCR, listing each CDR3 protein once. Of tens of thousands of distinct CDR3 sequences listed, 20% to 25% are singletons. The sequence was collected from a female donor with ovarian cancer. The material was PBMCs, obtained after low-dose radiotherapy plus immunotherapy.

CDR3 DNA: TGTGCCAGCAGCCTGGGACAGGGAAACACCATATATTTT. This sequence encodes CASSLGQGNTIYF. This rearrangement joins TRBV14 to TRBJ1-3; 7 bases map to TRBD1. Germline V CDR1 and CDR2: SGHDN, FVKESK. Unmatched junction bases numbered 1, after V lost 4 bases and J lost 4 bases. The CDR3 loop spans 13 amino acids.